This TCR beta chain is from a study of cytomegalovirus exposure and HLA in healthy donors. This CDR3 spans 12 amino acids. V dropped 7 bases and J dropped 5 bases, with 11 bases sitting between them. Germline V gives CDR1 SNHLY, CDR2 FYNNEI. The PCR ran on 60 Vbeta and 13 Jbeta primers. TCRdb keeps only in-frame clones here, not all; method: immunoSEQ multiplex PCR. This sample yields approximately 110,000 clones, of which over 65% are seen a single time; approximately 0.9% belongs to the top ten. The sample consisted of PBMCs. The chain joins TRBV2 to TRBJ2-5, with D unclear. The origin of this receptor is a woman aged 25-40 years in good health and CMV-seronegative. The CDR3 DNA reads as TGTGCCAGCATCGGGTCGGCGGAGACCCAGTACTTC. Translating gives CASIGSAETQYF.